Listed below are T cell receptor beta chains from one sample, sequenced in a study of long-term antiretroviral therapy in people with HIV. The method was immunoSEQ multiplex PCR; TCRdb's version includes in-frame clones alone and lacks a portion of them. The sample lists about 41,000 clones, about 95% occurring once. The sequences come from unsorted PBMCs, collected around 9.2 years after starting antiretroviral therapy. All receptors come from a man younger than 45 with HIV. CDR3s include the opening cysteine and the closing phenylalanine or tryptophan. A D gene is named only where the DNA matches it firmly. The size of a clone is reported for some rows only, either as once, few or many, or as a class for expanded clones.

abundance | d_gene | j_gene | v_gene | CDR3aa | CDR3nt
. | . | TRBJ2-5 | TRBV9 | CASSVATGTPVETQYF | TGTGCCAGCAGCGTAGCTACAGGGACTCCCGTGGAGACCCAGTACTTC
. | . | TRBJ2-7 | TRBV19 | CASSYGITYEQYF | TGTGCCAGTAGTTACGGAATAACCTACGAGCAGTACTTC
. | TRBD1 | TRBJ1-4 | TRBV6-1 | CASTLMTGGEKLFF | TGTGCCAGCACTTTAATGACAGGGGGGGAAAAACTGTTTTTT
. | . | TRBJ2-3 | TRBV28 | CASSFRQYTQYF | TGTGCCAGCAGTTTCAGACAGTATACGCAGTATTTT
. | . | TRBJ2-3 | TRBV4-1 | CASSPMGIDMGLVDTQYF | TGCGCCAGCAGCCCCATGGGTATCGACATGGGGCTCGTAGATACGCAGTATTTT
. | TRBD2 | TRBJ2-7 | TRBV13 | CASSAGTSGVSYEQYF | TGTGCCAGCAGCGCTGGGACTAGCGGCGTCTCCTACGAGCAGTACTTC
. | . | TRBJ2-3 | TRBV25-1 | CASSHQGRTDTQYF | TGTGCCAGCAGTCATCAAGGGCGGACAGATACGCAGTATTTT
few | . | TRBJ1-6 | TRBV7-3 | CASSLTGGRPLHF | TGTGCCAGCAGCTTAACGGGCGGGAGGCCCCTCCACTTT
once | . | TRBJ2-5 | TRBV30 | CAWAMAEETQYF | TGTGCCTGGGCTATGGCCGAAGAGACCCAGTACTTC
once | . | TRBJ1-2 | TRBV6-5 | CASRDHRSSDYGYTF | TGTGCCAGTCGCGATCACAGGTCTTCTGACTATGGCTACACCTTC
. | . | TRBJ2-2 | TRBV29-1 | CSVEDGELFF | TGCAGCGTTGAAGACGGGGAGCTGTTTTTT
. | TRBD1 | TRBJ2-6 | TRBV5-1 | CASSLSTGMTSGANVLTF | TGCGCCAGCAGCTTGTCGACAGGGATGACCTCTGGGGCCAACGTCCTGACTTTC
. | TRBD2 | TRBJ2-5 | TRBV11-3 | CASSASGAQETQYF | TGTGCCAGCAGTGCTAGCGGGGCCCAAGAGACCCAGTACTTC
. | . | TRBJ1-2 | TRBV5-4 | CASSFALVVGYTF | TGTGCCAGCAGCTTCGCCCTTGTTGTTGGCTACACCTTC
. | TRBD2 | TRBJ2-5 | TRBV27 | CASNNRGGTFQETQYF | TGTGCCAGCAATAATCGGGGGGGGACGTTCCAAGAGACCCAGTACTTC
. | . | TRBJ1-1 | TRBV7-9 | CASSLDTNTEAFF | TGTGCCAGCAGCTTAGACACGAACACTGAAGCTTTCTTT
. | TRBD1 | TRBJ1-2 | TRBV28 | CASSLDRAIGYTF | TGTGCCAGCAGTCTGGACAGGGCGATTGGCTACACCTTC
. | TRBD2 | TRBJ2-7 | TRBV6-5 | CASSARTSAHYEQYF | TGTGCCAGCAGTGCAAGGACTAGCGCACACTACGAGCAGTACTTC
. | . | TRBJ2-2 | TRBV2 | CASSLRKSGKLMSNTGELFF | TGTGCCAGCTCTTTGCGTAAATCGGGGAAGTTAATGTCTAACACCGGGGAGCTGTTTTTT
. | . | TRBJ1-2 | TRBV7-8 | CASSFGRYGYTF | TGTGCCAGCAGCTTCGGACGTTATGGCTACACCTTC
. | . | TRBJ2-1 | TRBV6-6 | CASTIQWVYNEQFF | TGTGCCAGCACAATCCAGTGGGTCTACAATGAGCAGTTCTTC
. | . | TRBJ1-3 | TRBV6-1 | CASEVQKGNTIYF | TGTGCCAGCGAGGTACAGAAAGGAAACACCATATATTTT
. | . | TRBJ1-1 | TRBV28 | CASSENRANTEAFF | TGTGCCAGCAGTGAAAACAGGGCAAACACTGAAGCTTTCTTT
. | . | TRBJ2-2 | TRBV7-6 | CASSLVVQANTGELFF | TGTGCCAGCAGCTTAGTAGTACAGGCGAACACCGGGGAGCTGTTTTTT
. | . | TRBJ2-7 | TRBV20-1 | CSARTSYEQYF | TGCAGTGCTAGGACTAGCTACGAGCAGTACTTC
. | . | TRBJ2-6 | TRBV7-6 | CASSLAPAGFGANVLTF | TGTGCCAGCAGCTTAGCCCCGGCAGGGTTCGGGGCCAACGTCCTGACTTTC
. | . | TRBJ2-3 | TRBV27 | CASSLRRSDTQYF | TGTGCCAGCAGTCTCCGGCGATCAGATACGCAGTATTTT
. | . | TRBJ2-1 | TRBV6-5 | CASSHSQGQPYNEQFF | TGTGCCAGCAGTCACTCACAGGGTCAGCCCTACAATGAGCAGTTCTTC
. | . | TRBJ1-2 | TRBV4-2 | CASSRERGGVEAYTF | TGTGCCAGCAGCCGCGAAAGGGGAGGGGTAGAGGCTTACACCTTC
. | . | TRBJ1-2 | TRBV5-4 | CASSLVATTNYGYTF | TGTGCCAGCAGCTTGGTAGCCACTACTAACTATGGCTACACCTTC
. | TRBD2 | TRBJ2-3 | TRBV10-1 | CASSDLAGGLDTQYF | TGCGCCAGCAGTGACTTAGCGGGGGGGCTAGATACGCAGTATTTT
. | . | TRBJ1-1 | TRBV5-1 | CASSLVGGGLTEAFF | TGCGCCAGCAGCTTGGTGGGGGGAGGGCTCACTGAAGCTTTCTTT
. | . | TRBJ2-3 | TRBV6-5 | CASSLPGDTQYF | TGTGCCAGCAGCCTTCCCGGGGATACGCAGTATTTT
. | TRBD1 | TRBJ2-2 | TRBV28 | CASTTGGSDTGELFF | TGTGCCAGCACTACAGGGGGGAGCGACACCGGGGAGCTGTTTTTT
. | TRBD1 | TRBJ1-4 | TRBV7-9 | CASSLRVAQGATNEKLFF | TGTGCCAGCAGCTTAAGAGTGGCTCAGGGGGCAACTAATGAAAAACTGTTTTTT
. | . | TRBJ1-6 | TRBV18 | CASSPTPVANSPLHF | TGTGCCAGCTCACCGACCCCCGTCGCTAATTCACCCCTCCACTTT
. | . | TRBJ2-3 | TRBV18 | CASSPISGGGTDTQYF | TGTGCCAGCTCCCCAATCTCAGGCGGGGGCACAGATACGCAGTATTTT
. | TRBD1 | TRBJ2-7 | TRBV6-5 | CASTGQGTYEQYF | TGTGCCAGCACGGGACAGGGCACCTACGAGCAGTACTTC
. | . | TRBJ1-1 | TRBV19 | CASSIRQAVGTEAFF | TGTGCCAGTAGTATACGACAGGCTGTTGGCACTGAAGCTTTCTTT
. | . | TRBJ1-4 | TRBV4-1 | CASSPSTVVEKLFF | TGCGCCAGCAGCCCAAGTACGGTTGTAGAAAAACTGTTTTTT
. | . | TRBJ1-2 | TRBV7-2 | CASSLNSPGYTF | TGTGCCAGCAGCTTAAATTCCCCCGGCTACACCTTC
. | TRBD1 | TRBJ1-4 | TRBV29-1 | CSVSAAGGDEKLFF | TGCAGCGTATCGGCGGCAGGGGGTGACGAAAAACTGTTTTTT
. | . | TRBJ1-1 | TRBV7-8 | CASSLALRGMNTEAFF | TGTGCCAGCAGCTTAGCGCTCAGGGGAATGAACACTGAAGCTTTCTTT
. | TRBD1 | TRBJ2-1 | TRBV7-6 | CASSLVGQGNEQFF | TGTGCCAGCAGCTTAGTGGGACAGGGGAATGAGCAGTTCTTC
. | TRBD1 | TRBJ1-1 | TRBV10-3 | CAISVGTERSEAFF | TGTGCCATCAGTGTGGGGACAGAGAGGAGTGAAGCTTTCTTT
. | . | TRBJ1-2 | TRBV19 | CASSIGDIGGYTF | TGTGCCAGTAGTATAGGGGACATTGGTGGCTACACCTTC